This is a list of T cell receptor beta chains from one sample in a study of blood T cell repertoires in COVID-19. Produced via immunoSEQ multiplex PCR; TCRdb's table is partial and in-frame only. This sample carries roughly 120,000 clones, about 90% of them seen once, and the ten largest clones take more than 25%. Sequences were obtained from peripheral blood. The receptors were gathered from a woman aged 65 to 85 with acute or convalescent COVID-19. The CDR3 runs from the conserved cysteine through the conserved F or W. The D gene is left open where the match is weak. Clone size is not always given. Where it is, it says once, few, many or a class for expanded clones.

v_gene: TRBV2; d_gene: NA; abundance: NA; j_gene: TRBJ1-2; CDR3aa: CASSSGVFGYTF; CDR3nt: TGTGCCAGCAGTTCAGGGGTTTTTGGCTACACCTTC
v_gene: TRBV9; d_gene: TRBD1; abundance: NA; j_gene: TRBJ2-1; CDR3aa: CASSVAGTGLFNEQFF; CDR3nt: TGTGCCAGCAGCGTAGCTGGGACAGGCCTCTTCAATGAGCAGTTCTTC
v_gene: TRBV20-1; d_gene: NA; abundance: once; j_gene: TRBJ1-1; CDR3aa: CSASSFRVDEAFF; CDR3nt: TGCAGTGCTAGTTCCTTCAGGGTCGATGAAGCTTTCTTT
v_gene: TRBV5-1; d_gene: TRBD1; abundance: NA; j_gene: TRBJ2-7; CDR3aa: CASSSGTGSYEQYF; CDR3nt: TGCGCCAGCAGCTCCGGGACAGGTTCCTACGAGCAGTACTTC
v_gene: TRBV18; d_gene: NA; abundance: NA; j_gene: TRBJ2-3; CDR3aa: CATSDGGTDTQYF; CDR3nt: TGTGCCACCTCAGACGGAGGCACAGATACGCAGTATTTT
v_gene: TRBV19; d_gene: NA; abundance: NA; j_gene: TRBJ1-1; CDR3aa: CASLGGRNTEAFF; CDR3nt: TGTGCCAGCCTCGGGGGGCGGAACACTGAAGCTTTCTTT
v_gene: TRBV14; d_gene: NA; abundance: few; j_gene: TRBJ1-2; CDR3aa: CASSQENSFYGYTF; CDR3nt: TGTGCCAGCAGCCAAGAAAACAGCTTCTATGGCTACACCTTC
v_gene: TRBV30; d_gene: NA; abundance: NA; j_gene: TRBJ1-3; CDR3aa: CAWSSTRVLSRASSGNTIYF; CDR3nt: TGTGCCTGGAGTTCTACGCGGGTTTTGTCACGGGCCAGCTCTGGAAACACCATATATTTT
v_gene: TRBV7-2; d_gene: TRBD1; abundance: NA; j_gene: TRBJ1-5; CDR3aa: CASSPQGQGAYQPQHF; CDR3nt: TGTGCCAGCAGCCCGCAGGGACAGGGGGCATATCAGCCCCAGCATTTT
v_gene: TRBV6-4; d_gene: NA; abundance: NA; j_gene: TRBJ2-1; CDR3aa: CASSDDWRGSSEQFF; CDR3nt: TGTGCCAGCAGCGATGACTGGCGGGGCTCGTCTGAGCAGTTCTTC
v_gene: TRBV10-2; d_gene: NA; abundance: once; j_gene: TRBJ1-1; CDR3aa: CASSTERNTEAFF; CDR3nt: TGCGCCAGCAGTACAGAAAGGAACACTGAAGCTTTCTTT
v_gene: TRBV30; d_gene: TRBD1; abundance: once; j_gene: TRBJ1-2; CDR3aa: CAWSLGQGSYGYTF; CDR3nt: TGTGCCTGGAGTCTCGGACAGGGTAGCTATGGCTACACCTTC
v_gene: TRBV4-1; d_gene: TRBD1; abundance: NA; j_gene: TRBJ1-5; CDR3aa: CASSQDRGNQPQHF; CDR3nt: TGCGCCAGCAGCCAAGACAGGGGGAATCAGCCCCAGCATTTT
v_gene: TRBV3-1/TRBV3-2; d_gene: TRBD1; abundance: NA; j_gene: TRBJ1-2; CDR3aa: CASQGQGVYSSVYGYTF; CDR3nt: TGTGCCAGCCAGGGACAGGGCGTTTACTCAAGTGTGTATGGCTACACCTTC
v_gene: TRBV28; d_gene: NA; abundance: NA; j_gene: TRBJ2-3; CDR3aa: CASSLDRSGTQYF; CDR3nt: TGTGCCAGCAGTCTCGACAGGTCGGGTACGCAGTATTTT
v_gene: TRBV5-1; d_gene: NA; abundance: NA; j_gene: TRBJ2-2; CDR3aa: CASSLVRFKAGELFF; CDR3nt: TGCGCCAGCAGCTTGGTCAGGTTTAAAGCCGGGGAGCTGTTTTTT
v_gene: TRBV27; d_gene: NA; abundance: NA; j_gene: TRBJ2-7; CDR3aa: CASSFSEQYF; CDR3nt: TGTGCCAGCAGCTTCAGCGAGCAGTACTTC
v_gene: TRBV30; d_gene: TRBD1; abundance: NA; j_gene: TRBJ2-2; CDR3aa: CAWMTGQGENTGELFF; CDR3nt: TGTGCCTGGATGACGGGACAGGGGGAGAACACCGGGGAGCTGTTTTTT
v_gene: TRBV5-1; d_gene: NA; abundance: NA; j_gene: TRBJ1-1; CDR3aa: CASSLELGRTEAFF; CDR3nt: TGCGCCAGCAGCTTGGAACTGGGGAGGACTGAAGCTTTCTTT
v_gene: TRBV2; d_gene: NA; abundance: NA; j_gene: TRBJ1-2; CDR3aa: CASSPHNYGYTF; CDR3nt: TGTGCCAGCAGTCCACATAACTATGGCTACACCTTC
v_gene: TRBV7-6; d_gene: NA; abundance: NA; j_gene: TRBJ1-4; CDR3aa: CASSLAHSGANEKLFF; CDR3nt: TGTGCCAGCAGCTTAGCTCACTCCGGGGCTAATGAAAAACTGTTTTTT
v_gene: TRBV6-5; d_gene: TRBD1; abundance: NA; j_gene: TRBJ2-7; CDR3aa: CASSYSGQGSYEQYF; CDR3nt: TGTGCCAGCAGTTACTCGGGACAGGGATCCTACGAGCAGTACTTC
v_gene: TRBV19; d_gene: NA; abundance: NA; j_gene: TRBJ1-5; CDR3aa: CASSIGGSNQPQHF; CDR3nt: TGTGCCAGTAGTATTGGAGGATCCAATCAGCCCCAGCATTTT
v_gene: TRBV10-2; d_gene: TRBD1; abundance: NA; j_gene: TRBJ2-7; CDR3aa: CASSQRQGGYEQYF; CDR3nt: TGCGCCAGCAGTCAAAGACAGGGCGGCTACGAGCAGTACTTC
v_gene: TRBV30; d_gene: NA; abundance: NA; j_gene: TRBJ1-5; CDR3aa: CAWSTLPRDTSSNQPQHF; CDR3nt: TGTGCCTGGAGTACCCTCCCTCGGGACACCTCTAGCAATCAGCCCCAGCATTTT
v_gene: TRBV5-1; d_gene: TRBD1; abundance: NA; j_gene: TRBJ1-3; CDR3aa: CASSLGQATGNTIYF; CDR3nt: TGCGCCAGCAGCCTGGGACAGGCAACTGGAAACACCATATATTTT
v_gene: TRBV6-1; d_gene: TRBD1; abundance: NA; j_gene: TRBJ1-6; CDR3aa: CASSGLRGTRVNSPLHF; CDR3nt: TGTGCCAGCAGTGGACTCAGGGGGACGCGAGTTAATTCACCCCTCCACTTT
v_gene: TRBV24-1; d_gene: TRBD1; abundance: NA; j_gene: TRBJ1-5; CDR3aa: CATSRQGSNQPQHF; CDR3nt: TGTGCCACCAGTCGACAGGGGAGCAATCAGCCCCAGCATTTT
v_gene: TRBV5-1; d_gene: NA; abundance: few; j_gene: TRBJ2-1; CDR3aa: CASSLRAVRGREQFF; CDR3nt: TGCGCCAGCAGCTTGAGGGCGGTAAGGGGCCGGGAGCAGTTCTTC